The 6 T cell receptor beta chains below were found in one sample sequenced in a study of blood T cell repertoires in COVID-19. Using immunoSEQ multiplex PCR, the repertoire was profiled, and TCRdb retains in-frame clones only, with some absent. The top ten hold around 4% of the sample, which has around 280,000 clones, around four fifths seen once. The source material was peripheral blood. These receptors were obtained from a woman aged 45-60 years with active or convalescent COVID-19.

The chain couples TRBV24-1 to TRBJ2-1; 11 nucleotides line up with TRBD2. V lost 5 bases and J lost 2; bases outside the gene matches: 10. CDR1 is KGHDR and CDR2 is SFDVKD in the germline V gene. This CDR3 spans 18 amino acids. CDR3 region: CATSGHSGRGATYNEQFF. The CDR3 DNA sequence: TGTGCCACCAGTGGGCATAGCGGGAGGGGAGCTACCTACAATGAGCAGTTCTTC.

The chain is built from TRBV5-1 and TRBJ1-1, with a possible D match to TRBD1 (6 bases). Germline V gene lookup returns CDR1 SGHRS and CDR2 YFSETQ. The CDR3 extends over 15 amino acids. Deletions cut 2 bases from V and 1 base from J, with 12 bases between. The CDR3 DNA is TGCGCCAGCAGCTTACAGGGATTTGGGAACACTGAAGCTTTCTTT. Translating gives CASSLQGFGNTEAFF. Full variable domain (remainder filled in from reference TRBV5-1 and TRBJ1-1): KAGVTQTPRYLIKTRGQQVTLSCSPISGHRSVSWYQQTPGQGLQFLFEYFSETQRNKGNFPGRFSGRQFSNSRSEMNVSTLELGDSALYLCASSLQGFGNTEAFFGQGTRLTVV.

The chain carries TRBV28 and TRBJ1-1; D is perhaps TRBD1 (6 bases). Germline-derived CDR1 and CDR2 are MDHEN and SYDVKM. The V gene lost 4 bases and the J gene lost 6 bases, with 15 bases spanning the gap. CDR3 size: 14 residues. The CDR3 DNA sequence: TGTGCCAGCAGTTCCGGACAGCCTTGGGCTGAAGCTTTCTTT. This encodes CASSSGQPWAEAFF. Full variable domain (outside the CDR3, taken from reference TRBV28 and TRBJ1-1): DVKVTQSSRYLVKRTGEKVFLECVQDMDHENMFWYRQDPGLGLRLIYFSYDVKMKEKGDIPEGYSVSREKKERFSLILESASTNQTSMYLCASSSGQPWAEAFFGQGTRLTVV.

This chain joins TRBV6-1 and TRBJ2-7; 11 nucleotides align to TRBD1. Germline values: CDR1 MNHNS, CDR2 SASEGT. The CDR3 is 16 amino acids. Losses at the gene ends were 0 bases for V and 2 bases for J; bases not matched to a gene: 3. The CDR3 loop is CASSEALGQGAYEQYF. CDR3 sequence (DNA): TGTGCCAGCAGTGAAGCGTTGGGACAGGGGGCCTACGAGCAGTACTTC.

In DNA form, the CDR3 reads TGCAGTGCTAGAGATCCGACTCAGCAGTTCTTC. The encoded protein is CSARDPTQQFF. The chain employs TRBV20-1 and TRBJ2-1; no clear D gene. The V end was cut by 0 bases, the J end by 11 bases, with 8 bases between. The CDR3 is 11 residues long. The germline CDR1 and CDR2 sequences are DFQATT and SNEGSKA (reference sequence).

This clone was seen a few times. This chain links TRBV3-1 (or the pseudogene TRBV3-2) with TRBJ2-2; TRBD1 aligns across 7 bases. V gave up 6 bases and J gave up 6 bases; unmatched junction bases: 7. Germline V lookup: CDR1 LGHDT, CDR2 YNNKEL (reference sequence). This CDR3 has 14 residues. In DNA, the CDR3 is TGTGCCAGCAGGCCGGGACAGCGAGCCGGGGAGCTGTTTTTT. It specifies CASRPGQRAGELFF.